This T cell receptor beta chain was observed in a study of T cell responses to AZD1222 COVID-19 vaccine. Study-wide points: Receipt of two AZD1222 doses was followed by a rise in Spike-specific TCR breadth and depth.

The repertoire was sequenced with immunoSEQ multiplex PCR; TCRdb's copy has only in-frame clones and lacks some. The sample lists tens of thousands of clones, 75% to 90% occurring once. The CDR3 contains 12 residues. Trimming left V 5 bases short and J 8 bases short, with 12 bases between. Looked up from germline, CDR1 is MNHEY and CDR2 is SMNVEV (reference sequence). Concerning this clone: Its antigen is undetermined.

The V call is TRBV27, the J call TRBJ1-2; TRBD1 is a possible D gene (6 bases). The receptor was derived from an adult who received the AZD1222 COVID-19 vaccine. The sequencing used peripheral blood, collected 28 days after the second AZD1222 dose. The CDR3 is CASSSYGGGYTF. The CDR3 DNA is TGTGCCAGCAGTAGTTATGGGGGCGGCTACACCTTC.